The rows below give T cell receptor beta chains drawn from one sample of a study of blood T cell repertoires in COVID-19. Sequencing was performed with immunoSEQ multiplex PCR; in TCRdb, only in-frame clones are kept and a portion is missing. The data show 150,000 or so clones, 65% to 90% seen once. Sequencing input: peripheral blood. The source is a woman aged 60-75 years with COVID-19, enrolled during active disease. CDR3s include the opening cysteine and the closing phenylalanine or tryptophan. A D gene is named only where the DNA matches it firmly. Clone size is given for some rows only: seen once, a few or many times, or a class if the clone is expanded.

clone_size	d_call	v_call	j_call	cdr3_aa	cdr3_nt
-	-	TRBV5-1	TRBJ2-3	CASSLEGGRADTQYF	TGCGCCAGCAGCTTGGAAGGGGGGAGGGCGGATACGCAGTATTTT
-	TRBD1	TRBV27	TRBJ2-1	CASSSTGGWYNEQFF	TGTGCCAGCAGTTCTACAGGGGGCTGGTACAATGAGCAGTTCTTC
once	TRBD1	TRBV3-1/TRBV3-2	TRBJ1-2	CASSPDRGLGGYTF	TGTGCCAGCAGCCCCGACAGGGGGCTAGGAGGCTACACCTTC
-	TRBD1	TRBV3-1/TRBV3-2	TRBJ1-2	CASSPQDRDGYTF	TGTGCCAGCAGCCCCCAAGACAGGGACGGCTACACCTTC
-	-	TRBV30	TRBJ1-1	CAWSPWGGVGTEAFF	TGTGCCTGGAGTCCCTGGGGGGGGGTAGGCACTGAAGCTTTCTTT
-	TRBD1	TRBV7-8	TRBJ2-5	CASNRGLGETQYF	TGTGCCAGCAACAGGGGGCTGGGTGAGACCCAGTACTTC
-	TRBD1	TRBV7-9	TRBJ1-1	CASSLTHVWGTGETEAFF	TGTGCCAGCAGCTTAACCCACGTCTGGGGGACAGGGGAGACTGAAGCTTTCTTT
-	-	TRBV10-1	TRBJ2-7	CASSEGPGTYEQYF	TGCGCCAGCAGTGAGGGTCCGGGAACCTACGAGCAGTACTTC
-	-	TRBV9	TRBJ1-1	CASSVRSGEDYTEAFF	TGTGCCAGCAGCGTAAGGTCTGGGGAGGATTACACTGAAGCTTTCTTT
few	-	TRBV9	TRBJ2-7	CASSVDTSPLEQYF	TGTGCCAGCAGCGTAGATACTAGCCCCCTGGAGCAGTACTTC
-	-	TRBV10-2	TRBJ1-5	CASTSGVGQPQHF	TGCGCCAGCACCTCAGGGGTGGGTCAGCCCCAGCATTTT
-	TRBD1	TRBV7-3	TRBJ1-1	CASSLEAPGGQNTEAFF	TGTGCCAGCAGCTTAGAGGCCCCAGGGGGCCAAAACACTGAAGCTTTCTTT
-	-	TRBV14	TRBJ2-1	CASSQVVYNEQFF	TGTGCCAGCAGCCAAGTCGTCTACAATGAGCAGTTCTTC
-	-	TRBV3-1/TRBV3-2	TRBJ1-3	CASSSDSSGNTIYF	TGTGCCAGCAGTTCCGACTCCTCTGGAAACACCATATATTTT
-	-	TRBV3-1/TRBV3-2	TRBJ1-3	CASSRVEPSGNTIYF	TGTGCCAGCAGCCGGGTGGAGCCCTCTGGAAACACCATATATTTT
once	-	TRBV5-1	TRBJ2-1	CASSSPAGNEQFF	TGCGCCAGCAGCTCCCCCGCGGGGAATGAGCAGTTCTTC
-	-	TRBV21-1	TRBJ1-5	CASSNYQPQHF	TGTGCCAGCAGCAACTATCAGCCCCAGCATTTT
once	TRBD1	TRBV9	TRBJ1-5	CASSLQGNQPQHF	TGTGCCAGCAGCTTACAGGGGAATCAGCCCCAGCATTTT
-	-	TRBV11-3	TRBJ1-1	CASSTSSGRTEAFF	-
-	-	TRBV7-2	TRBJ1-1	CASSLNVRNTEAFF	TGTGCCAGCAGCTTAAATGTCAGGAACACTGAAGCTTTCTTT
-	TRBD2	TRBV6-5	TRBJ2-7	CACLGLAGSYEQYF	TGTGCCTGTCTGGGACTAGCGGGTTCCTACGAGCAGTACTTC
-	-	TRBV3-1/TRBV3-2	TRBJ2-3	CASSQTRVIGTDTQYF	TGTGCCAGCAGCCAAACCAGGGTTATCGGCACAGATACGCAGTATTTT
few	-	TRBV30	TRBJ1-1	CAWSPARATEAFF	TGTGCCTGGAGCCCCGCCAGGGCCACTGAAGCTTTCTTT
-	-	TRBV10-1	TRBJ2-2	CASSSRIPEGELFF	TGCGCCAGCAGTTCTAGGATCCCAGAGGGGGAGCTGTTTTTT
once	-	TRBV10-3	TRBJ1-2	CAISHQGYDGYTF	TGTGCCATCAGCCACCAGGGATACGATGGCTACACCTTC
once	TRBD2	TRBV3-1/TRBV3-2	TRBJ2-1	CASSRDSLAGYNEQFF	TGTGCCAGCAGCCGAGATTCTTTAGCGGGGTACAATGAGCAGTTCTTC
-	-	TRBV19	TRBJ1-6	CASNTGNSPLHF	TGTGCCAGTAATACGGGGAATTCACCCCTCCACTTT
-	-	TRBV11-1	TRBJ1-4	CASSLSGANEKLFF	TGTGCCAGCAGCTTATCAGGGGCTAATGAAAAACTGTTTTTT
-	-	TRBV5-8	TRBJ1-5	CASSLERENGAQHF	TGTGCCAGCAGCTTGGAAAGGGAGAACGGGGCCCAGCATTTT
few	TRBD1	TRBV19	TRBJ1-2	CASTPGGKNYGYTF	TGTGCCAGTACCCCAGGGGGCAAAAACTATGGCTACACCTTC
many	-	TRBV6-5	TRBJ2-6	CASRYTIGANVLTF	TGTGCCAGCAGATACACTATTGGGGCCAACGTCCTGACTTTC
-	TRBD2	TRBV27	TRBJ2-1	CASRWGGLADNEQFF	TGTGCCAGCAGGTGGGGGGGACTAGCGGACAATGAGCAGTTCTTC
-	-	TRBV13	TRBJ2-1	CASSLGRGSKEQFF	TGTGCCAGCAGCTTAGGGAGAGGGTCTAAGGAGCAGTTCTTC
-	-	TRBV3-1/TRBV3-2	TRBJ1-4	CASSVRGGPPSGEKLFF	TGTGCCAGCAGCGTCCGGGGAGGGCCACCCTCGGGGGAAAAACTGTTTTTT
-	-	TRBV6-6	TRBJ2-7	CASSWESYEQYF	TGTGCCAGCAGTTGGGAGAGCTACGAGCAGTACTTC
-	TRBD1	TRBV7-7	TRBJ2-1	CASSSDRAINEQFF	TGTGCTAGCAGCTCCGACAGGGCCATCAATGAGCAGTTCTTC
-	-	TRBV29-1	TRBJ1-4	CSVEDGRGTNEKLFF	TGCAGCGTTGAAGACGGCAGGGGCACTAATGAAAAACTGTTTTTT
-	-	TRBV15	TRBJ1-4	CATSRDQNRVEKLFF	TGTGCCACCAGCAGAGATCAGAACAGGGTGGAAAAACTGTTTTTT
-	-	TRBV5-6	TRBJ1-3	CASSLAGGGNTIYF	TGTGCCAGCAGCTTGGCCGGGGGTGGAAACACCATATATTTT
-	TRBD2	TRBV11-2	TRBJ2-1	CASSLEASGYEQFF	TGTGCCAGCAGCTTAGAAGCTAGCGGGTATGAGCAGTTCTTC
-	TRBD1	TRBV25-1	TRBJ1-1	CAIPGQGNTEAFF	TGTGCCATCCCGGGACAGGGGAACACTGAAGCTTTCTTT
-	-	TRBV29-1	TRBJ2-3	CSVEGGAQVSTDTQYF	TGCAGCGTAGAGGGGGGGGCGCAAGTGAGCACAGATACGCAGTATTTT
-	TRBD1	TRBV6-6	TRBJ1-1	CASSYPDRETEAFF	TGTGCCAGCAGTTACCCGGACAGGGAGACTGAAGCTTTCTTT
few	TRBD1	TRBV10-2	TRBJ1-2	CASSHDTGGDGYTF	TGCGCCAGCAGCCATGACACAGGGGGCGATGGCTACACCTTC
-	-	TRBV27	TRBJ2-1	CASSSTTGWGYNEQFF	TGTGCCAGCAGTTCCACCACAGGGTGGGGTTACAATGAGCAGTTCTTC
-	TRBD1	TRBV7-9	TRBJ1-5	CASSGTDPNQPQHF	TGTGCCAGCAGCGGGACAGACCCCAATCAGCCCCAGCATTTT
-	TRBD1	TRBV6-5	TRBJ1-2	CASSTGASYGYTF	TGTGCCAGCAGTACAGGGGCCAGCTATGGCTACACCTTC
-	TRBD1	TRBV5-1	TRBJ1-2	CASRSDQGARNYGYTF	TGCGCCAGCAGATCTGACCAGGGGGCGCGAAACTATGGCTACACCTTC
-	-	TRBV18	TRBJ2-2	CASSPPAGTNTGELFF	TGTGCCAGCTCACCTCCTGCGGGCACGAACACCGGGGAGCTGTTTTTT
-	-	TRBV30	TRBJ1-5	CAWSDGFQPQHF	TGTGCCTGGAGTGACGGGTTTCAGCCCCAGCATTTT
-	TRBD1	TRBV3-1/TRBV3-2	TRBJ1-1	CASSPRGDRGENTEAFF	TGTGCCAGCAGCCCCCGTGGGGACAGGGGGGAGAACACTGAAGCTTTCTTT
-	-	TRBV10-3	TRBJ1-1	CAISETGNTEAFF	TGTGCCATCAGTGAGACAGGGAACACTGAAGCTTTCTTT
-	-	TRBV25-1	TRBJ1-5	CASSDNRAFEEPQHF	TGTGCCAGCAGTGATAACAGGGCGTTCGAGGAGCCCCAGCATTTT
-	-	TRBV20-1	TRBJ1-2	CSASSQFYGYTF	TGCAGTGCTAGTTCCCAGTTCTATGGCTACACCTTC